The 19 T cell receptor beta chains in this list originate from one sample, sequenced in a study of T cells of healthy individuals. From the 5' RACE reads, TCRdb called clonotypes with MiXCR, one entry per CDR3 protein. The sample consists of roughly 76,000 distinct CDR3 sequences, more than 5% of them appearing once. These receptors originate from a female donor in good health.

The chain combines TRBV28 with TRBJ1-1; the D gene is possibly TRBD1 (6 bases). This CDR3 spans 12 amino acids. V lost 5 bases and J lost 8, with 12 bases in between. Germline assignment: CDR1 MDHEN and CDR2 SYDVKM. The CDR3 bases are TGTGCCAGCAGTCCGGGGGGCCCAGAAGCTTTCTTT. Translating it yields CASSPGGPEAFF. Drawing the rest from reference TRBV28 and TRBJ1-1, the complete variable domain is DVKVTQSSRYLVKRTGEKVFLECVQDMDHENMFWYRQDPGLGLRLIYFSYDVKMKEKGDIPEGYSVSREKKERFSLILESASTNQTSMYLCASSPGGPEAFFGQGTRLTVV.

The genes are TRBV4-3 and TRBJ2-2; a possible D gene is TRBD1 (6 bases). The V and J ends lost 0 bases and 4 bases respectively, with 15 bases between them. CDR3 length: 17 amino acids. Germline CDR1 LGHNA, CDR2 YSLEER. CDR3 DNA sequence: TGCGCCAGCAGCCAAGACAGGGGCAATTGGGTCACCGGGGAGCTGTTTTTT. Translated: CASSQDRGNWVTGELFF.

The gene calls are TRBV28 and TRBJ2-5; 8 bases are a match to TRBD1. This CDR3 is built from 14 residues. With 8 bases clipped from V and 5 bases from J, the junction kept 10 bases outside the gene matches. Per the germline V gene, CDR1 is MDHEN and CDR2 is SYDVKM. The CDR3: CASGIGRGRETQYF. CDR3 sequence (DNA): TGTGCCAGCGGTATAGGCAGGGGGCGTGAGACCCAGTACTTC.

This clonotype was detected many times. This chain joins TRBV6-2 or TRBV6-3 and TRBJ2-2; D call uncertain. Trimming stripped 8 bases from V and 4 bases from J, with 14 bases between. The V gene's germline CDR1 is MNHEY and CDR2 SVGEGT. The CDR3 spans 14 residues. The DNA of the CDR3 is TGTGCCAGCGCGTACAAGGTCGGCACCGGGGAGCTGTTTTTT. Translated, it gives CASAYKVGTGELFF.

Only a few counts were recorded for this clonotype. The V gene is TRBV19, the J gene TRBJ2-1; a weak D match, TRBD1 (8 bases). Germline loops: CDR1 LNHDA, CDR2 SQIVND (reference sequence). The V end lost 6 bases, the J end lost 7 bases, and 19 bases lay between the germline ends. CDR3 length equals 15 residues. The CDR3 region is CASRGGDRPNNEQFF. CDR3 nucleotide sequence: TGTGCCAGTAGAGGGGGGGACAGGCCAAATAATGAGCAGTTCTTC.

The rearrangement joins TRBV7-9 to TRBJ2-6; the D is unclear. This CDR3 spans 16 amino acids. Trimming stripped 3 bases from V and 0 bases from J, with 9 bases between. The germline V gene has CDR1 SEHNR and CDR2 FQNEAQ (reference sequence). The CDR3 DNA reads TGTGCCAGCAGCTTGGACCTGATCTCTGGGGCCAACGTCCTGACTTTC. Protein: CASSLDLISGANVLTF.

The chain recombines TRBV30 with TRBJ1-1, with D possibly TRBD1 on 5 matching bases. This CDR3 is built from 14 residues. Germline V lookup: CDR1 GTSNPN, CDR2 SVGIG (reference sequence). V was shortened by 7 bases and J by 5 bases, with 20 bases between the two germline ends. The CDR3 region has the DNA TGTGCCTTCACAGGCATTTCCAGAGGGACTGAAGCTTTCTTT. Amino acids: CAFTGISRGTEAFF.

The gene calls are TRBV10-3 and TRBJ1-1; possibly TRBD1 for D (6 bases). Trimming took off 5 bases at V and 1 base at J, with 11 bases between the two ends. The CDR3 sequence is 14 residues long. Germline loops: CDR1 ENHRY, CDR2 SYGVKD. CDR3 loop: CAISRTATNTEAFF. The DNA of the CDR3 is TGTGCCATCAGTAGGACAGCGACGAACACTGAAGCTTTCTTT.

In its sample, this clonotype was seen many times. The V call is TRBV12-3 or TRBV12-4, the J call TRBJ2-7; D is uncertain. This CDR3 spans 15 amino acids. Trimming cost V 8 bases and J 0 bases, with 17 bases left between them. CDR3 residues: CASGQNSRFSYEQYF. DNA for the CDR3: TGTGCCAGCGGTCAAAACAGTCGGTTCTCCTACGAGCAGTACTTC.

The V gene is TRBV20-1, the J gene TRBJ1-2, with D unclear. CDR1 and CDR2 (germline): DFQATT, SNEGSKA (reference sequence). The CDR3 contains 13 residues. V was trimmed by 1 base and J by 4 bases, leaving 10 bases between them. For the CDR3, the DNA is TGCAGTGCTAGAGCCCCAGGTCCCTATGGCTACACCTTC. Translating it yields CSARAPGPYGYTF.

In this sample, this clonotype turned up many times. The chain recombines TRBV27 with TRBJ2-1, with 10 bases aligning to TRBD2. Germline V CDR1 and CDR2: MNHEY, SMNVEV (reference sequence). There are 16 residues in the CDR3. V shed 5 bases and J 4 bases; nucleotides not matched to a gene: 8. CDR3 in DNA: TGTGCCAGCAGTACACTCACTAGCGGGGTATACAATGAGCAGTTCTTC. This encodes CASSTLTSGVYNEQFF.

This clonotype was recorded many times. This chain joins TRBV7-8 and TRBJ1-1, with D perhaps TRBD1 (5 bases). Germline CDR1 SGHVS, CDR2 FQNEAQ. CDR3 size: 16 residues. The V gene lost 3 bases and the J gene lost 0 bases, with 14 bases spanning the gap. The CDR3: CASSFQQGFMNTEAFF. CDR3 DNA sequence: TGTGCCAGCAGCTTCCAGCAGGGTTTCATGAACACTGAAGCTTTCTTT.

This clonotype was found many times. CDR3 residues: CASRGTVNEKLFF. The CDR3 DNA is TGTGCCAGCCGTGGGACAGTTAATGAAAAACTGTTTTTT. The rearrangement links TRBV6-5 to TRBJ1-4; 7 bases are shared with TRBD1. The length of the CDR3 is 13 residues. J was trimmed by 4 bases and V by 8 bases; bases with no gene match: 4. Germline V lookup: CDR1 MNHEY, CDR2 SVGAGI.

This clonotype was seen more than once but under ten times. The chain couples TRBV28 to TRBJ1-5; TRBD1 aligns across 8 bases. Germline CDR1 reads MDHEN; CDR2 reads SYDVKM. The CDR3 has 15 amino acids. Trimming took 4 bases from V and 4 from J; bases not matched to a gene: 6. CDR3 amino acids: CASSSRQGPNQPQHF. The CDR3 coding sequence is TGTGCCAGCAGTTCACGACAGGGGCCTAATCAGCCCCAGCATTTT.

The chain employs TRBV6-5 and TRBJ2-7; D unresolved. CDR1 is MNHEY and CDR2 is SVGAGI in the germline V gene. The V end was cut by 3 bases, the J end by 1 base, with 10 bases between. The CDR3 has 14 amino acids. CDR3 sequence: CASSYAAISYEQYF. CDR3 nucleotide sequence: TGTGCCAGCAGTTATGCCGCAATATCCTACGAGCAGTACTTC.

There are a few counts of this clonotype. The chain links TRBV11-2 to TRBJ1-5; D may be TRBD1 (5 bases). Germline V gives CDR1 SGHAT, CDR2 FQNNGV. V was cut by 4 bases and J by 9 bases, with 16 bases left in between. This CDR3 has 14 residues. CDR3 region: CASSSTDLGSPQHF. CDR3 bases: TGTGCCAGCAGCTCGACAGACCTGGGCTCGCCCCAGCATTTT.

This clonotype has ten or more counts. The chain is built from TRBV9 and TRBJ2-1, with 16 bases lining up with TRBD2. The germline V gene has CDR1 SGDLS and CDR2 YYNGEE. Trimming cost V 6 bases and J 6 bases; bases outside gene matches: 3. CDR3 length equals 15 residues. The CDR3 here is CASTGTSGRANEQFF. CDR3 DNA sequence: TGTGCCAGCACCGGGACTAGCGGGAGGGCCAATGAGCAGTTCTTC.

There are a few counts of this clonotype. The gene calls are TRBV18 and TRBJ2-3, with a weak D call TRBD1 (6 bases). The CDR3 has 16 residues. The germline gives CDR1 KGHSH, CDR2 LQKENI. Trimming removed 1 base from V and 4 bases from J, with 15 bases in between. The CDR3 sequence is CASSPQWGPLADTQYF. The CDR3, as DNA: TGTGCCAGCTCACCACAATGGGGGCCTCTGGCAGATACGCAGTATTTT.

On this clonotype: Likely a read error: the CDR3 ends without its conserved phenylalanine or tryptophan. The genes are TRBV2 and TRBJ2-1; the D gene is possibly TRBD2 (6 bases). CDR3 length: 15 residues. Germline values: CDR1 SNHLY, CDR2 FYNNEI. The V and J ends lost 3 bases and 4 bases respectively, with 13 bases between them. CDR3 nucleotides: TGTGCCAGCAGTGATCCGGAGGGCGAATACAATGAGCAGTTCCTC. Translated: CASSDPEGEYNEQFL.